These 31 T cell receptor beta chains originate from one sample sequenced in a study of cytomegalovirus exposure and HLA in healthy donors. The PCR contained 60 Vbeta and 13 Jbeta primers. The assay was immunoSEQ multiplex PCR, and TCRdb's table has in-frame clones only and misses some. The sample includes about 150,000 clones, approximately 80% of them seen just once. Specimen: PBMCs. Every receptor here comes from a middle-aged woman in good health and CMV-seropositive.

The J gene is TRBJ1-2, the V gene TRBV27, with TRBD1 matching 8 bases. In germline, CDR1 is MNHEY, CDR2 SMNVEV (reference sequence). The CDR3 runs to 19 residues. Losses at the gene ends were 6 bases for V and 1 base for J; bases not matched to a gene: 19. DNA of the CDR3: TGTGCCAGCAGGAAACACCTCGGGACAGGCACGTTCTTTAACTATGGCTACACCTTC. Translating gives CASRKHLGTGTFFNYGYTF.

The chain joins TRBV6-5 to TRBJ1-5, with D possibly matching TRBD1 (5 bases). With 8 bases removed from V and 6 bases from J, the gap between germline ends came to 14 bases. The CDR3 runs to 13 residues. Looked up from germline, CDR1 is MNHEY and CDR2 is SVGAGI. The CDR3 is CASGYQGAQPQHF. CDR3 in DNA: TGTGCCAGCGGGTATCAAGGGGCTCAGCCCCAGCATTTT.

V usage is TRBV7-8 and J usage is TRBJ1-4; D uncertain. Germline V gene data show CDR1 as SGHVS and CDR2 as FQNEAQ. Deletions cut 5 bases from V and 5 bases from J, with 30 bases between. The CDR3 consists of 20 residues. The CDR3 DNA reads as TGTGCCAGCAGCGCCTTATACGGCCTAGAATGGAGACGGGAGAATGAAAAACTGTTTTTT. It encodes CASSALYGLEWRRENEKLFF.

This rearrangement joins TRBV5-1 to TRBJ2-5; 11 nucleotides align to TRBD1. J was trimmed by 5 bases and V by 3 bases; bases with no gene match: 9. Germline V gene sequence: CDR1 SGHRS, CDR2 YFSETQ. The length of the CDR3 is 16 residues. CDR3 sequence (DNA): TGCGCCAGCAGCTCGATGGGACAGGGGGGTTCGGAGACCCAGTACTTC. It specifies CASSSMGQGGSETQYF.

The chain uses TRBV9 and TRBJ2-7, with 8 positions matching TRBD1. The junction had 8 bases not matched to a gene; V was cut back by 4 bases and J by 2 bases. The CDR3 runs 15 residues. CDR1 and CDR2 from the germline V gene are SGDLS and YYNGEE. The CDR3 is CASSPIGQGPYEQYF. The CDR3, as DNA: TGTGCCAGCAGCCCGATAGGACAGGGCCCCTACGAGCAGTACTTC.

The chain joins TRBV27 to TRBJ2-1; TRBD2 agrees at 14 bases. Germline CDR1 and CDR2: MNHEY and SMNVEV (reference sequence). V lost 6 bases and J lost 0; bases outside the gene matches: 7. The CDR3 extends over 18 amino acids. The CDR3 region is CASSPGLAGVSSYNEQFF. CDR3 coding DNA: TGTGCCAGCAGCCCGGGACTAGCGGGAGTGAGCTCCTACAATGAGCAGTTCTTC.

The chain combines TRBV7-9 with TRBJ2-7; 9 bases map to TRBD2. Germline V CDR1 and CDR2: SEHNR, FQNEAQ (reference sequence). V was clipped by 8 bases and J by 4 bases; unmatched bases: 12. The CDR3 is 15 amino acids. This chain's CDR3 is CASSKGREGLYEQYF. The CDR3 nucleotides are TGTGCCAGCTCAAAGGGGCGGGAGGGCCTTTACGAGCAGTACTTC.

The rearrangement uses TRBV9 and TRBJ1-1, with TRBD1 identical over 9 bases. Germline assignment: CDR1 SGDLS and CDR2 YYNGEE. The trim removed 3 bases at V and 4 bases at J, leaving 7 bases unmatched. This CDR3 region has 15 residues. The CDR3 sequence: CASSGIQGAGTEAFF. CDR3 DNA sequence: TGTGCCAGCAGCGGGATACAGGGGGCGGGCACTGAAGCTTTCTTT.

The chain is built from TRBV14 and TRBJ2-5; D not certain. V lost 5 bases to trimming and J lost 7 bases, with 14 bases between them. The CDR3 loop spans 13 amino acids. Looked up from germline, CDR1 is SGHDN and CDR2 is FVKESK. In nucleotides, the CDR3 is TGTGCCAGCAGCTTACTCCCTAGTGGGACCCAGTACTTC. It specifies CASSLLPSGTQYF.

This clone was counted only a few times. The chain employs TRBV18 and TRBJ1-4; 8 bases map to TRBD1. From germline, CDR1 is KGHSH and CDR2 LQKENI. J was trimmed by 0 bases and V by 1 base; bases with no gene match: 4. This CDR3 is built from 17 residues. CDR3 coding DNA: TGTGCCAGCTCACCACAACAGGGGGATGCAACTAATGAAAAACTGTTTTTT. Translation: CASSPQQGDATNEKLFF.

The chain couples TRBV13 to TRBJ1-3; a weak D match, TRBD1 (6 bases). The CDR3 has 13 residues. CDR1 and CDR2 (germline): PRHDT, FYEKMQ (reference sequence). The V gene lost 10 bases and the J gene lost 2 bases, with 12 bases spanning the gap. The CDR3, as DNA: TGTGCCACCACAGGGAACGCTGGAAACACCATATATTTT. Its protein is CATTGNAGNTIYF.

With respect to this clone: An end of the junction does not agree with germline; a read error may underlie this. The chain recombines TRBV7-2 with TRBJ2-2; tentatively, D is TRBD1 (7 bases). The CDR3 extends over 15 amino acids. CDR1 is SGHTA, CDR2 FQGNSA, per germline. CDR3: CASSPWTGGSGKLFF. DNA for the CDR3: TGTGCCAGCAGCCCCTGGACAGGAGGGTCCGGGAAGCTGTTTTTT. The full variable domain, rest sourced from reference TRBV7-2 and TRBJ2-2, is GAGVSQSPSNKVTEKGKDVELRCDPISGHTALYWYRQSLGQGLEFLIYFQGNSAPDKSGLPSDRFSAERTGGSVSTLTIQRTQQEDSAVYLCASSPWTGGSGKLFFGEGSRLTVL.

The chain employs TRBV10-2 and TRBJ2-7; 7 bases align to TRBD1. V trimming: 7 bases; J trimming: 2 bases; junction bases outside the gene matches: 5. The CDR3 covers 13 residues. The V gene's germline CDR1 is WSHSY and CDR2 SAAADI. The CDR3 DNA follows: TGCGCCAGCAAGGGGGCAGGCGCCTACGAGCAGTACTTC. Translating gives CASKGAGAYEQYF.

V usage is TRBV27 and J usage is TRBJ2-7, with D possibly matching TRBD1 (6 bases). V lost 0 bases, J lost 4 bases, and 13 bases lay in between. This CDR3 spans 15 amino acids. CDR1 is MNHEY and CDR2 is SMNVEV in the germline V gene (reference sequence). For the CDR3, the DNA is TGTGCCAGCAGTTTATCATCTACAGGGTCGTACGAGCAGTACTTC. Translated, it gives CASSLSSTGSYEQYF.

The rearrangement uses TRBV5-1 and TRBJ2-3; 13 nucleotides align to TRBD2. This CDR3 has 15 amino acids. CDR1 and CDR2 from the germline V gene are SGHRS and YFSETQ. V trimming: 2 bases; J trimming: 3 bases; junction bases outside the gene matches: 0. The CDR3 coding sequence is TGCGCCAGCAGCTTACTAGCGGGAGGGACAGATACGCAGTATTTT. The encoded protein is CASSLLAGGTDTQYF.

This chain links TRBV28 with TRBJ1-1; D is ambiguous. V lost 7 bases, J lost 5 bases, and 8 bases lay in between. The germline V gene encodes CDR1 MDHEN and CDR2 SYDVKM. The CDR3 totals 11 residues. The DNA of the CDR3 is TGTGCCAGCACCCACGGTACTGAAGCTTTCTTT. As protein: CASTHGTEAFF.

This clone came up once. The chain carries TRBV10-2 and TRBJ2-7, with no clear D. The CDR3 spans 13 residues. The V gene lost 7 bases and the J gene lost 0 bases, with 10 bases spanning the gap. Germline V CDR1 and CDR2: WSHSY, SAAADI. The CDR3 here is CASTRPSSYEQYF. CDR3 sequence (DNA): TGCGCCAGCACCAGGCCCAGCTCCTACGAGCAGTACTTC.

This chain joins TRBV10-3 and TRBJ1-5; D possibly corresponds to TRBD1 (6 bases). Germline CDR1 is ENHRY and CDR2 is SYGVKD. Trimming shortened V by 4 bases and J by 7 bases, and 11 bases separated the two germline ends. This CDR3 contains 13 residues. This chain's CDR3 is CAISVHREQPQHF. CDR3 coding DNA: TGTGCCATCAGTGTTCACAGGGAGCAGCCCCAGCATTTT.

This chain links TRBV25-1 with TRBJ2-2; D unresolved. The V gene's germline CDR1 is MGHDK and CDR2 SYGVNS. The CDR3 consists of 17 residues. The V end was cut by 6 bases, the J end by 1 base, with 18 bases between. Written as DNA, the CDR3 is TGTGCCAGCAGCCCAAGAACTGGCACTATGAACACCGGGGAGCTGTTTTTT. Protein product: CASSPRTGTMNTGELFF.

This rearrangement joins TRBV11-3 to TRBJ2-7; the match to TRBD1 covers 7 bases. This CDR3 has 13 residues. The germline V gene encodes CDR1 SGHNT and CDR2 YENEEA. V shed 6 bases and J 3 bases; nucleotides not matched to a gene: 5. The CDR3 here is CASRKRQGYEQYF. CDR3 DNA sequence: TGTGCCAGCAGAAAAAGACAGGGCTACGAGCAGTACTTC. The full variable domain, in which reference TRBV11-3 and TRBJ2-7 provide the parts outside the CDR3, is EAGVVQSPRYKIIEKKQPVAFWCNPISGHNTLYWYLQNLGQGPELLIRYENEEAVDDSQLPKDRFSAERLKGVDSTLKIQPAELGDSAVYLCASRKRQGYEQYFGPGTRLTVT.

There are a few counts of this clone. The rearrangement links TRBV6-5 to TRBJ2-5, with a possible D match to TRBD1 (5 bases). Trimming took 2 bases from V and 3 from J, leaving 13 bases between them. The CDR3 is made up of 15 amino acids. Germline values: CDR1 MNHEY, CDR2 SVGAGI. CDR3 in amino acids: CASSYGALGEETQYF. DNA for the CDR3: TGTGCCAGCAGTTACGGGGCCCTAGGGGAAGAGACCCAGTACTTC.

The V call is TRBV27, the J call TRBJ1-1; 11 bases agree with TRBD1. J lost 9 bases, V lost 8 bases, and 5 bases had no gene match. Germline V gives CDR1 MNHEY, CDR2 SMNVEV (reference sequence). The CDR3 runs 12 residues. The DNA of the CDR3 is TGTGCCAGCCGGACAGGGGGCTATCAAGCTTTCTTT. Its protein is CASRTGGYQAFF.

CDR3 region: CASSVSGGMNTEAFF. CDR3 bases: TGCGCCAGCAGCGTCTCAGGAGGGATGAACACTGAAGCTTTCTTT. V and J are TRBV5-1 and TRBJ1-1; D not certain. Germline V gives CDR1 SGHRS, CDR2 YFSETQ. The CDR3 is 15 amino acids. The V end lost 4 bases, the J end lost 0 bases, and 13 bases lay between the germline ends.

CDR3 DNA: TGTGCCACCGGTAGCGGGAGATTCACAGATACGCAGTATTTT. Translated, it gives CATGSGRFTDTQYF. The chain is built from TRBV27 and TRBJ2-3; 9 nucleotides align to TRBD2. After removal of 10 bases from V and 2 bases from J, the junction contained 7 bases not matched to a gene. The CDR3 runs to 14 residues. The germline gives CDR1 MNHEY, CDR2 SMNVEV (reference sequence).

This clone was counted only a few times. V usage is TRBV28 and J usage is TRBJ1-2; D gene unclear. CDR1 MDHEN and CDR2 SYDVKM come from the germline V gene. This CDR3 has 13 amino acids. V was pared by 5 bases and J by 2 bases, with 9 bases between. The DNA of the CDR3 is TGTGCCAGCAGTCCTCCCCCGAACTATGGCTACACCTTC. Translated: CASSPPPNYGYTF.

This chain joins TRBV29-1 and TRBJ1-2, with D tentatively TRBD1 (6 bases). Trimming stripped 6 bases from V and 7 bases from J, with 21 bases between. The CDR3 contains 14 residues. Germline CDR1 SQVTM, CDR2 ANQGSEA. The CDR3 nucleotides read TGCAGCGTGGGGCGGACAGCCGCTTTGGGTGGCTACACCTTC. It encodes CSVGRTAALGGYTF.

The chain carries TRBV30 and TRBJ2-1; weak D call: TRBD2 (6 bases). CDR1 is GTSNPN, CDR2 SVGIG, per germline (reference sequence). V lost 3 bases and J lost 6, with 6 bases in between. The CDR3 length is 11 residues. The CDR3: CAWRRGNEQFF. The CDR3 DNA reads TGTGCCTGGAGGCGGGGCAATGAGCAGTTCTTC.

The CDR3 reads CAWSLTGGLNTEAFF. DNA for the CDR3: TGTGCCTGGAGCCTGACAGGGGGTTTGAACACTGAAGCTTTCTTT. V is TRBV30 and J is TRBJ1-1; the match to TRBD1 covers 9 bases. J was trimmed by 0 bases and V by 3 bases; bases with no gene match: 5. This CDR3 has 15 residues. In germline, CDR1 is GTSNPN, CDR2 SVGIG (reference sequence).

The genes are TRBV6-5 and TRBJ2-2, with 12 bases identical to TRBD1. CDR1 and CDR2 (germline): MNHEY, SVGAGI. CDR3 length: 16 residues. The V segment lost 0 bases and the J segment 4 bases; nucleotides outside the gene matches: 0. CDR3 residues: CASSYSGQGATGELFF. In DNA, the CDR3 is TGTGCCAGCAGTTACTCGGGACAGGGGGCCACCGGGGAGCTGTTTTTT.

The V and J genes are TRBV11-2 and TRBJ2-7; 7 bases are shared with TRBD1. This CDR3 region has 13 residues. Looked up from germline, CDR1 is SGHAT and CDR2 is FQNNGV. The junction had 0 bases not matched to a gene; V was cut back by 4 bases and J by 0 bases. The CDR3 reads CASSYRGSYEQYF. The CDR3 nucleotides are TGTGCCAGCAGCTACAGGGGCTCCTACGAGCAGTACTTC. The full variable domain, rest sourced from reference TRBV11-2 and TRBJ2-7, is EAGVAQSPRYKIIEKRQSVAFWCNPISGHATLYWYQQILGQGPKLLIQFQNNGVVDDSQLPKDRFSAERLKGVDSTLKIQPAKLEDSAVYLCASSYRGSYEQYFGPGTRLTVT.

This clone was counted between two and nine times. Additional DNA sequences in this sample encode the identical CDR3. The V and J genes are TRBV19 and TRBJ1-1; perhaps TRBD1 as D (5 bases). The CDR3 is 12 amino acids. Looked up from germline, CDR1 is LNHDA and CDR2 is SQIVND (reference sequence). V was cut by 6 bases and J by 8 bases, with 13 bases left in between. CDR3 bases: TGTGCCAGTAGCACTGACGGGGGGGAAGCTTTCTTT. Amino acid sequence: CASSTDGGEAFF.